The sequence of this TCR beta chain was determined in a study of blood T cell repertoires in COVID-19. Study overall: From the United States, Italy and Spain came samples of acute and convalescent COVID-19. PBMCs, B-cell-depleted T cells, or T cells were the source of the cDNA or gDNA that made up the material.

This CDR3 has 16 residues. CDR1 and CDR2 (germline): LNHDA, SQIVND (reference sequence). After removal of 5 bases from V and 3 bases from J, the junction contained 13 bases not matched to a gene. Original data processing: Using reference gene primer amplification, nucleated cell counts were estimated. TCRdb keeps only in-frame clones here, not all; method: immunoSEQ multiplex PCR. V, J and clone size derive from that table, while D and trimming were established from the DNA sequence. This table holds over 250,000 clones, 85% to 90% found once. The chain has TRBV19 and TRBJ2-7; TRBD2 agrees at 7 bases. Sample: peripheral blood. The clonotype originates from a human donor in a cohort sampled during active COVID-19. Written as DNA, the CDR3 is TGTGCCAGTAGTCCCCGCCGGATAGGGACTAACTACGAGCAGTACTTC. Protein sequence: CASSPRRIGTNYEQYF.